This record concerns one T cell receptor beta chain sequence. Profiled with immunoSEQ multiplex PCR; TCRdb holds only in-frame clones, not every one. The sample holds 200,000 to 300,000 clones, 85% seen once. This CDR3 contains 15 residues. After removal of 4 bases from V and 9 bases from J, the junction contained 7 bases not matched to a gene. CDR1 is LGHDT and CDR2 is YNNKEL in the germline V gene (reference sequence). This sample is drawn from a study of blood T cell repertoires in COVID-19. Overall study: From T cells, B-cell-depleted T cells, or PBMCs came the material, which was cDNA or gDNA.

This clonotype originated in an older woman with active or convalescent COVID-19. Specimen: peripheral blood. The gene calls are TRBV3-1 (or the pseudogene TRBV3-2) and TRBJ1-6; TRBD1 aligns across 9 bases. CDR3 bases: TGTGCCAGCAGCCTACTCCGGGACAGGGCTTCACCCCTCCACTTT. Translation: CASSLLRDRASPLHF.